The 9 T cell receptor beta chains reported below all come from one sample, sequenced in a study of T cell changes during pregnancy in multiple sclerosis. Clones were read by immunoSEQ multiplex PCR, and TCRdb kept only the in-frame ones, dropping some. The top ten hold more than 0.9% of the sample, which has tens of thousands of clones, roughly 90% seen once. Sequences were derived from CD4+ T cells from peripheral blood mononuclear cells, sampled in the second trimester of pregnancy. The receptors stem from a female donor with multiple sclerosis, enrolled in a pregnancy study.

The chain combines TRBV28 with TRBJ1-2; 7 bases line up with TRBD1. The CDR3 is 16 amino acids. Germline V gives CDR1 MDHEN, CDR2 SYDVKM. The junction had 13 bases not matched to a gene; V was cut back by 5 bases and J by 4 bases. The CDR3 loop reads CASSPLRQGRPYGYTF. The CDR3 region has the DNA TGTGCCAGCAGTCCCCTGCGACAGGGCCGGCCCTATGGCTACACCTTC.

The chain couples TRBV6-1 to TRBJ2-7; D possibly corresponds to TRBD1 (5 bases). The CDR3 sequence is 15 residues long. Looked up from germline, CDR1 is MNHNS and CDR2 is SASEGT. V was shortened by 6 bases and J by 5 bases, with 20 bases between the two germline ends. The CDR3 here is CASRAHPTGQDEQYF. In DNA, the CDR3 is TGTGCCAGCAGGGCGCACCCTACAGGTCAGGACGAGCAGTACTTC.

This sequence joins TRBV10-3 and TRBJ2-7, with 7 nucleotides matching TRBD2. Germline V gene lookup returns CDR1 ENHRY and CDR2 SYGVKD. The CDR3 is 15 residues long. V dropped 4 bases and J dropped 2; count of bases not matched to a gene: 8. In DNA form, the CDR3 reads TGTGCCATCAGTGCAGGGACTATATTAGCCTACGAGCAGTACTTC. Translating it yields CAISAGTILAYEQYF.

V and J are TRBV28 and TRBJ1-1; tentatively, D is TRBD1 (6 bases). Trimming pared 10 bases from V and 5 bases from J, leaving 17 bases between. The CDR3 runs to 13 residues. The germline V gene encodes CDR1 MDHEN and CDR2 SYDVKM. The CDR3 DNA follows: TGTGCCACGCTAACCGGGACATTGACTGAAGCTTTCTTT. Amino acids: CATLTGTLTEAFF.

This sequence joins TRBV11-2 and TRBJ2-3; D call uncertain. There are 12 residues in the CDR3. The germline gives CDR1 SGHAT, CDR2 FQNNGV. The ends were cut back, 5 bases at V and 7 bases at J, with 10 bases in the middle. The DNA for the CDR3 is TGTGCCAGCAGCCCAATAGCAAATACGCAGTATTTT. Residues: CASSPIANTQYF.

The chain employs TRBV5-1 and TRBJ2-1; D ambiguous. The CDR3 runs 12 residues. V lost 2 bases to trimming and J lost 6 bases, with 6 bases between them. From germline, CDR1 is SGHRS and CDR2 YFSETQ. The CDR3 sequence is CASSFPSNEQFF. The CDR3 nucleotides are TGCGCCAGCAGCTTCCCCAGCAATGAGCAGTTCTTC.

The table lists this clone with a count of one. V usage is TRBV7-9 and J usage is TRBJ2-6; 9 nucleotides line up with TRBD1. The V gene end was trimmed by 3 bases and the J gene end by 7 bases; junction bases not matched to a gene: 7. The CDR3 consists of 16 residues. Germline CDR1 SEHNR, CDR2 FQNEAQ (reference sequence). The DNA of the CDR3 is TGTGCCAGCAGCTTTCTCCCGGGACAGGGCGCCAACGTCCTGACTTTC. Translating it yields CASSFLPGQGANVLTF.

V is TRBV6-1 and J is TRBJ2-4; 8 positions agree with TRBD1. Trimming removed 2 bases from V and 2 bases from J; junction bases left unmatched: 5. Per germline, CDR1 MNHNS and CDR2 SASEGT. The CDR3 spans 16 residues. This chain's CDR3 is CASSELGTGSKNIQYF. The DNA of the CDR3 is TGTGCCAGCAGTGAATTGGGGACAGGTTCCAAAAACATTCAGTACTTC.

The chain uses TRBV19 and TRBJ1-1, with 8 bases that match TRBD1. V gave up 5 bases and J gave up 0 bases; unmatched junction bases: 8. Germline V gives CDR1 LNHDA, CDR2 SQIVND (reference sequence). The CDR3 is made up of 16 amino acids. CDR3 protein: CASSPPRQGMNTEAFF. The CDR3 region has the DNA TGTGCCAGTAGTCCCCCCAGACAGGGGATGAACACTGAAGCTTTCTTT.